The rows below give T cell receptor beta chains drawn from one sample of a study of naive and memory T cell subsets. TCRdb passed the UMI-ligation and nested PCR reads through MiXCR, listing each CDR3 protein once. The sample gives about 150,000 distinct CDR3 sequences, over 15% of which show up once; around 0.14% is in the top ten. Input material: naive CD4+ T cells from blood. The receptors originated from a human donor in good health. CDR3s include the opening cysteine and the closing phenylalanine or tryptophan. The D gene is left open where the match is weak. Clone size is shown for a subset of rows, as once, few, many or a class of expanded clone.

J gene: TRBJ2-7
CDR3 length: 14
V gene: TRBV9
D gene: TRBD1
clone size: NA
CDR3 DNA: TGTGCCAGCAGCGGACAGGGGGCGGCCCACGAGCAGTACTTC
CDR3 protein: CASSGQGAAHEQYF

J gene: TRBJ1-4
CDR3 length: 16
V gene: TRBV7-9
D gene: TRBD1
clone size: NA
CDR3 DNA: TGTGCCAGCAGCGCCCGACAGGGCACAACTAATGAAAAACTGTTTTTT
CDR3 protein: CASSARQGTTNEKLFF

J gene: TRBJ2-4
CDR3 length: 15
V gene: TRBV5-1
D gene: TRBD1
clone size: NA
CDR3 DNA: TGCGCCAGCAGCTTGGAGGGACAGGGTCAAAGCATTCAGTACTTC
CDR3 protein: CASSLEGQGQSIQYF

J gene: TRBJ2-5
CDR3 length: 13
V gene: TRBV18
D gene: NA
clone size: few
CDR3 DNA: TGTGCCAGCTCACCACCGGCGATCGAGACCCAGTACTTC
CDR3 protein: CASSPPAIETQYF

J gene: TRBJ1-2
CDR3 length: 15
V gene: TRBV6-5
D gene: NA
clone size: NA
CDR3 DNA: TGTGCCAGCAGCAAACGACAGCCTTCTAACTATGGCTACACCTTC
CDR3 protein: CASSKRQPSNYGYTF

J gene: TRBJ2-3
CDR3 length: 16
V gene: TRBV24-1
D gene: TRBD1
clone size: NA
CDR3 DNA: TGTGCCACCAGTGACCCAGGACAGGGTGGCACAGATACGCAGTATTTT
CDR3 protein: CATSDPGQGGTDTQYF

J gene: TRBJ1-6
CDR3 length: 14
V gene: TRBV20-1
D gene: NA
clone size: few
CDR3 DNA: TGCAGTGCTAGTATCAGGGGCGTTAGTTCACCCCTCCACTTT
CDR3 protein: CSASIRGVSSPLHF

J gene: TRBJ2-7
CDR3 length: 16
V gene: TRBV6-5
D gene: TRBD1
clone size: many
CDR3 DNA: TGTGCCAGCAGTAGTAAACGGGACAGCCGCTCCTACGAGCAGTACTTC
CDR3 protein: CASSSKRDSRSYEQYF

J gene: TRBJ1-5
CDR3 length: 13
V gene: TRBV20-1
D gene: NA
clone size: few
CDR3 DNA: TGCAGTGCTTCTACGATGGGCAATCAGCCCCAGCATTTT
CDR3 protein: CSASTMGNQPQHF

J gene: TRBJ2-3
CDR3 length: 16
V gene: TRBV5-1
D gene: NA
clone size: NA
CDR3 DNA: TGCGCCAGCAGCCGGGGGAGTGGGGTCTGGGCAGATACGCAGTATTTT
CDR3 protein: CASSRGSGVWADTQYF

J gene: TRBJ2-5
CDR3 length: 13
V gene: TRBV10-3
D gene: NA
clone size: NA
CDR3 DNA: TGTGCCATCAGTGAGCCCGCGTGGGGGACCCAGTACTTC
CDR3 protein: CAISEPAWGTQYF

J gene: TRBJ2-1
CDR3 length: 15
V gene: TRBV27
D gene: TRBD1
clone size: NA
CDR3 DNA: TGTGCCAGCAGTTCGGGACAGGGGACCTACAATGAGCAGTTCTTC
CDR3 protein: CASSSGQGTYNEQFF

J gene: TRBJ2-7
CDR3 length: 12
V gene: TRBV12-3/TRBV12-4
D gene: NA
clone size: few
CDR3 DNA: TGTGCCAGCAGTTTTCCCCGACGCGAGCAGTACTTC
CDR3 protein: CASSFPRREQYF

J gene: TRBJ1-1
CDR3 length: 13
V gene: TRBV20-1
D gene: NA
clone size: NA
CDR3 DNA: TGCAGTGCTCGACTCCCGGGGGGCACTGAAGCTTTCTTT
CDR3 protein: CSARLPGGTEAFF

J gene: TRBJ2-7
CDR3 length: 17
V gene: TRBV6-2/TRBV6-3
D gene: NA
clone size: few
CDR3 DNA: TGTGCCAGCAGTTACTCCCCCCGAGGGAGGTCAGGCTACGAGCAGTACTTC
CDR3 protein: CASSYSPRGRSGYEQYF

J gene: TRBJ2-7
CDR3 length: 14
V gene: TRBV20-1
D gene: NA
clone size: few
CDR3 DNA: TGCAGTGCTCCTCTCTCCCTCCGTACCTACGAGCAGTACTTC
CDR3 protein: CSAPLSLRTYEQYF

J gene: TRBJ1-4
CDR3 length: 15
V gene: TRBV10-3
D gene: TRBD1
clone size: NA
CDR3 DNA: TGTGCCATCAGTACCGGACAGGGAATGGGTGAAAAACTGTTTTTT
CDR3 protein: CAISTGQGMGEKLFF

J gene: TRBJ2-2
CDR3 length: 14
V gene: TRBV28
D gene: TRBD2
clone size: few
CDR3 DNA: TGTGCCAGCTCCCTAGCGGGAGGGAGCGGGGAGCTGTTTTTT
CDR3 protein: CASSLAGGSGELFF

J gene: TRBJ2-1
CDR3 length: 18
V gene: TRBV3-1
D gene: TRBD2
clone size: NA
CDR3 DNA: TGTGCCAGCAGCCAAGATTGGGGGGCTAGCGGGACCTACAATGAGCAGTTCTTC
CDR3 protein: CASSQDWGASGTYNEQFF

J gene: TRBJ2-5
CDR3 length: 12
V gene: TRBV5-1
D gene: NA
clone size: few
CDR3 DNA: TGCGCCAGCAGCTTTGACCAAGAGACCCAGTACTTC
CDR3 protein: CASSFDQETQYF

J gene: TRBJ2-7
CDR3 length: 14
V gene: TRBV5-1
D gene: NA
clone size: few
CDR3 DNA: TGCGCCAGCAGCTTGGGACAGCTCCCCCACGAGCAGTACTTC
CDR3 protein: CASSLGQLPHEQYF

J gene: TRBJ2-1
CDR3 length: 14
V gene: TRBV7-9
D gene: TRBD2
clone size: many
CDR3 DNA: TGTGCCAGCAGCCGACTAGCGGGAGCGGATGAGCAGTTCTTC
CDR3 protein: CASSRLAGADEQFF

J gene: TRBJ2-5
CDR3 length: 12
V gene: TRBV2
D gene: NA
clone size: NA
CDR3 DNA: TGTGCCAGCGGGCTGGCTCGGGAGACCCAGTACTTC
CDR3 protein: CASGLARETQYF

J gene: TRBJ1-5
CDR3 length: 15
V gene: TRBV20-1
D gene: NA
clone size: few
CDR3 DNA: TGCAGTGCTAGATTCAGGGGCGTTAGCAATCAGCCCCAGCATTTT
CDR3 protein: CSARFRGVSNQPQHF

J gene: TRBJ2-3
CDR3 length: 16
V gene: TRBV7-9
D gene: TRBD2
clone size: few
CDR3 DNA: TGTGCCAGCAGCCCCCGGGGGCTAGCGGGAACAGATACGCAGTATTTT
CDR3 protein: CASSPRGLAGTDTQYF

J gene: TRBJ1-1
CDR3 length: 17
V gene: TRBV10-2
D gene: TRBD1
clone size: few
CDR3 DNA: TGCGCCAGCAGTGAGAATATGCGACTGACAGGGCGGACTGAAGCTTTCTTT
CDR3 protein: CASSENMRLTGRTEAFF

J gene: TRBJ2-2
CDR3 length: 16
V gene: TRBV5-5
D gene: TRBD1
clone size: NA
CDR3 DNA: TGTGCCAGCAGCTTGGGACAGGGGGCTAACACCGGGGAGCTGTTTTTT
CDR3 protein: CASSLGQGANTGELFF

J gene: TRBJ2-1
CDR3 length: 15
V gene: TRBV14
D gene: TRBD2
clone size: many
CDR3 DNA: TGTGCCAGCAGCCAACCCCTAGCGGGAGGTAATGAGCAGTTCTTC
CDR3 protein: CASSQPLAGGNEQFF

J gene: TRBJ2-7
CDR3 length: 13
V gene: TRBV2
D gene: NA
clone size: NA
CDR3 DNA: TGTGCCAGCAGTGTTGCAAACTCCTACGAGCAGTACTTC
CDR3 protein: CASSVANSYEQYF

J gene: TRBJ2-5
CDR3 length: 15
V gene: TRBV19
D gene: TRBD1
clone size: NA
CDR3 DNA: TGTGCCAGTAGTCCCCGGGACAGGGCCCAAGAGACCCAGTACTTC
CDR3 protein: CASSPRDRAQETQYF

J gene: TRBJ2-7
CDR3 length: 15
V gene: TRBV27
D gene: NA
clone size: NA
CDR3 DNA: TGTGCCAGCAGTTTATCCGAGGCAGGGCGAAACGAGCAGTACTTC
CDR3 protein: CASSLSEAGRNEQYF

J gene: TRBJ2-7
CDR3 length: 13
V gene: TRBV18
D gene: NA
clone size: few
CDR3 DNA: TGTGCCAGCTCACCGTCGGAAGGATACGAGCAGTACTTC
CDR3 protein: CASSPSEGYEQYF

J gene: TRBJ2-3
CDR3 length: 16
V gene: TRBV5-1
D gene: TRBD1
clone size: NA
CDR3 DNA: TGCGCCAGCAGCCCAGCCACAGGGGGGTACACAGATACGCAGTATTTT
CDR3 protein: CASSPATGGYTDTQYF

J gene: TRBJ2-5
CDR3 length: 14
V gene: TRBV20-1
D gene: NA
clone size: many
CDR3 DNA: TGCAGTACCCCCGCATCCCAGGGTTCGGAGACCCAGTACTTC
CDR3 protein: CSTPASQGSETQYF

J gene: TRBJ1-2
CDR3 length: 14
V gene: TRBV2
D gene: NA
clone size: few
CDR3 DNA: TGTGCCAGCAGTGAAGCCGAAGCTAACTATGGCTACACCTTC
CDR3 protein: CASSEAEANYGYTF

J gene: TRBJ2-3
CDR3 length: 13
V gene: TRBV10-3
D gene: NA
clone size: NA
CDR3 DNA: TGTGCCGCCCAGGGCGGAGTGGCGGATACGCAGTATTTT
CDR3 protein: CAAQGGVADTQYF

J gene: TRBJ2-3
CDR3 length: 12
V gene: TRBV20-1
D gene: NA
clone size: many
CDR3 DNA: TGCAGTGCTATGCGGACCACAGATACGCAGTATTTT
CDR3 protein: CSAMRTTDTQYF

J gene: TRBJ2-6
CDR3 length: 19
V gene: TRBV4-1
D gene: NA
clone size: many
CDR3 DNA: TGCGCCAGCAGCCAAGATTGGTCGGGACCCACAGCTGGGGCCAACGTCCTGACTTTC
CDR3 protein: CASSQDWSGPTAGANVLTF

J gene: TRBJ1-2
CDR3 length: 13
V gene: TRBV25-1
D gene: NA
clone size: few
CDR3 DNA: TGTGCCAGCAGTCCAGACACGACGGGAGGCTACACCTTC
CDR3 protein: CASSPDTTGGYTF

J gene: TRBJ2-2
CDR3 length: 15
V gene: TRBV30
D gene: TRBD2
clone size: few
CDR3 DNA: TGTGCCTGGAGTAATTTAGCGGGAGTCACCGGGGAGCTGTTTTTT
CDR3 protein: CAWSNLAGVTGELFF

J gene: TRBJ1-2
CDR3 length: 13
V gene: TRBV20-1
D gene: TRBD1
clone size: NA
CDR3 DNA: TGCAGTGCTGAGACAGGGTCCAACTATGGCTACACCTTC
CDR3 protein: CSAETGSNYGYTF

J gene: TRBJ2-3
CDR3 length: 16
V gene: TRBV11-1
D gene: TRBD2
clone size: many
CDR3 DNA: TGTGCCAGCAGCCTCGATAGCGGGAGGGCGTCAGATACGCAGTATTTT
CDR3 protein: CASSLDSGRASDTQYF

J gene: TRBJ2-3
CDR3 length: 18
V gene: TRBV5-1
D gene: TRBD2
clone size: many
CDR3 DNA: TGCGCCAGCAGTCCTACCCCCGGACTAGCGGGAGGGCCCGATACGCAGTATTTT
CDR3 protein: CASSPTPGLAGGPDTQYF

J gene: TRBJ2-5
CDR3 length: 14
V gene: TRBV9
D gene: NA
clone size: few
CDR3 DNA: TGTGCCAGCAGCGCCGGGAGCCTCCAAGAGACCCAGTACTTC
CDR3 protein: CASSAGSLQETQYF

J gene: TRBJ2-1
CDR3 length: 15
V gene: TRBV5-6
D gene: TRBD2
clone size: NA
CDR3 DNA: TGTGCCAGCAGCTGGGGGACTAGCAGGAGGAATGAGCAGTTCTTC
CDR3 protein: CASSWGTSRRNEQFF

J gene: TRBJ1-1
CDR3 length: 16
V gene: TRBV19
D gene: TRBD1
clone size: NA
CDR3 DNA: TGTGCCAGTATGACCGGGACAGGGTTCTTGGAGTATGAAGCTTTCTTT
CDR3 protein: CASMTGTGFLEYEAFF

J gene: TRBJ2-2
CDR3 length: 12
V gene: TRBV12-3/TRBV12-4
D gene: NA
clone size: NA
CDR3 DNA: TGTGTATATGGCGGAAACACCGGGGAGCTGTTTTTT
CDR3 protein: CVYGGNTGELFF

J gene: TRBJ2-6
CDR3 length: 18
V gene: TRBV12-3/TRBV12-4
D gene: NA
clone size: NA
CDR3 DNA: TGTGCCAGCAGCACAAGGGGGGGACAACTCTCTGGGGCCAACGTCCTGACTTTC
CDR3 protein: CASSTRGGQLSGANVLTF

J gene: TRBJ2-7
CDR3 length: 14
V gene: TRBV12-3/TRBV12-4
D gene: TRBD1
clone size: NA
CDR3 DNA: TGTGCCAGCAGAAGGACAGGGGGACTCTACGAGCAGTACTTC
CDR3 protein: CASRRTGGLYEQYF

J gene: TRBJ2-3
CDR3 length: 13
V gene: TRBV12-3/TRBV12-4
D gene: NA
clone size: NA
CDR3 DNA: TGTGCCAGCCGTGCTAGCGTCACAGATACGCAGTATTTT
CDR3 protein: CASRASVTDTQYF

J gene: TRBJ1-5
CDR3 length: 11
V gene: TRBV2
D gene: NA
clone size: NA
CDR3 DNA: TGTGCCAGCAGGGAAGGGGGGCCCCAGCATTTT
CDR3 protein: CASREGGPQHF

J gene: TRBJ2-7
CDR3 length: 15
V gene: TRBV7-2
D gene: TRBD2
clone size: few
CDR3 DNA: TGTGCCAGCAGCCCCGTGGGGGGGTATCAAGGCGAGCAGTACTTC
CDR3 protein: CASSPVGGYQGEQYF

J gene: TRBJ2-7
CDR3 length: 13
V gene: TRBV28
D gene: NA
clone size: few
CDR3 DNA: TGTGCCAGCAGCCTAGGAATAAGATACGAGCAGTACTTC
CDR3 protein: CASSLGIRYEQYF

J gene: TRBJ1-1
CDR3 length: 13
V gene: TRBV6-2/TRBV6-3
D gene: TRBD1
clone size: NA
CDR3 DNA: TGTGCCAGCAGTTGGGAGACAGGGTTGGGAGCTTTCTTT
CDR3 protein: CASSWETGLGAFF

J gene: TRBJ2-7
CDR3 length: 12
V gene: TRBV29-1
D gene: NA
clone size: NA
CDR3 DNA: TGCAGCGTTGCTAGACAGACCGGCGAGCAGTACTTC
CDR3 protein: CSVARQTGEQYF

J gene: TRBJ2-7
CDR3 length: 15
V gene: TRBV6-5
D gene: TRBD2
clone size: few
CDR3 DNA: TGTGCCAGCAGTCGACTAGCGGGAGGGCAGTACGAGCAGTACTTC
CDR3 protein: CASSRLAGGQYEQYF

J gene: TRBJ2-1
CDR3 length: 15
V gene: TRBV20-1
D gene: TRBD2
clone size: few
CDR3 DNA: TGCAGTGCTAGGGCTCCGGGACTACAATTAAGGGTGCAGTTCTTC
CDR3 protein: CSARAPGLQLRVQFF

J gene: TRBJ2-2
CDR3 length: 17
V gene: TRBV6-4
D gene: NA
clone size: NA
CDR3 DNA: TGTGCCAGCAGCCGTGTCATTAGCGGCGCGAACACCGGGGAGCTGTTTTTT
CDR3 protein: CASSRVISGANTGELFF

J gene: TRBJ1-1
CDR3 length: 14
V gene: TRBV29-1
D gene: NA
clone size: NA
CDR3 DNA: TGCAGCGTGGGGGAGACAGTACATAACACTGAAGCTTTCTTT
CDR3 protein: CSVGETVHNTEAFF

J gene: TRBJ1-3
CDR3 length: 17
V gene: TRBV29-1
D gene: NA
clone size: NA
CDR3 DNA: TGCAGCGTTGAAGATTGGGACAACCCATTCTCTGGAAACACCATATATTTT
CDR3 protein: CSVEDWDNPFSGNTIYF